A single TCR beta chain is shown here with its context. This entry comes from a study of shared clonotypes between healthy human individuals. The CDR3 is 14 residues long. In germline, CDR1 is MGHRA, CDR2 YSYEKL. The V and J ends lost 0 bases and 8 bases respectively, with 13 bases between them. Genomic DNA of every subset was divided equally among multiple immunoSEQ plates. Generated by immunoSEQ multiplex PCR, the TCRdb table keeps only in-frame clones and is missing some. The sample shows about 1 million clones, around 75% of them seen only once. The gene calls are TRBV4-1 and TRBJ1-1; D is perhaps TRBD1 (5 bases). Sequenced material: memory CD4+ T cells sorted from blood. Specified subset: CD45RA-negative fraction. This TCR was recovered from a man between 18 and 29 years old in good health. The CDR3 loop is CASSQEEYRGEAFF. The CDR3 nucleotides are TGCGCCAGCAGCCAAGAAGAATATAGGGGAGAAGCTTTCTTT.